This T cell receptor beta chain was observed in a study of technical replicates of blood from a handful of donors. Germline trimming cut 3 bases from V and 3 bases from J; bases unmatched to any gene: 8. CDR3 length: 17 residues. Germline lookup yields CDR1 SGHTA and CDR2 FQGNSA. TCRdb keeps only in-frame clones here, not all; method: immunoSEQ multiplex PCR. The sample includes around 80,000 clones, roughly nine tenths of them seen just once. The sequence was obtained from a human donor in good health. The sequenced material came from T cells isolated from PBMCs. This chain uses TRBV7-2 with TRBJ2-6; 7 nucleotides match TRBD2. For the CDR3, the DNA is TGTGCCAGCAGCTTGCATAGGGCGGGAGTTGGGGCCAACGTCCTGACTTTC. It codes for CASSLHRAGVGANVLTF.